These T cell receptor beta chains were read from a single sample in a study of CD8+CD57+ T cells in acquired aplastic anemia. TCRdb processed the reads anew with MiXCR; each CDR3 protein has one entry. The sample contains 150,000 to 200,000 distinct CDR3 sequences, 64% of which appear only once. The sequenced sample was sorted CD4+, CD8+, or CD8+CD57+ T cells (not recorded which) from PBMCs. Source of these receptors: a human donor with severe aplastic anemia or a healthy control (not recorded which). Both conserved end residues are part of each CDR3. Each record gives: J gene, D gene, clone size, V gene, CDR3 DNA, CDR3 protein. The D gene is left open where the match is weak. Clone size is shown for a subset of rows, as once, few, many or a class of expanded clone.

J: TRBJ1-6; D: .; size: once; V: TRBV2; DNA: TGTGCCAGCAAAGCGGACGGGGAACATTCACCCCTCCACTTT; CDR3: CASKADGEHSPLHF
J: TRBJ2-5; D: .; size: many; V: TRBV6-5; DNA: TGTGCCAGCAGTTACTCGAACAGTCTGGAACCCCAGTACTTC; CDR3: CASSYSNSLEPQYF
J: TRBJ2-5; D: .; size: .; V: TRBV7-6; DNA: TGTGCCAGCACGCTAGTGGGGGGGCGAGCGCAAGAGACCCAGTACTTC; CDR3: CASTLVGGRAQETQYF
J: TRBJ2-2; D: .; size: .; V: TRBV7-3; DNA: TGTGCCAGCAGAGCCCCAGTAGGGGAGCTGTTTTTT; CDR3: CASRAPVGELFF
J: TRBJ1-2; D: .; size: .; V: TRBV7-9; DNA: TGTGCCAGCAGCTTCCCGGGACAAGACTATGGCTACACCTTC; CDR3: CASSFPGQDYGYTF
J: TRBJ1-6; D: .; size: few; V: TRBV10-3; DNA: TGTGCCACCTCTCGCGACAGGAATAATTCACCCCTCCACTTT; CDR3: CATSRDRNNSPLHF
J: TRBJ2-2; D: .; size: many; V: TRBV9; DNA: TGTGCCAGCAGCGTAGGGGGGAACACCGGGGAGCTGTTTTTT; CDR3: CASSVGGNTGELFF
J: TRBJ2-7; D: TRBD1; size: few; V: TRBV5-1; DNA: TGCGCCAGCAGCTTGGTGGGGACAGGGCGCGAGCAGTACTTC; CDR3: CASSLVGTGREQYF
J: TRBJ2-3; D: TRBD1; size: .; V: TRBV11-2; DNA: TGTGCCAGCAGCCGAGCCGGGACAGGGACAGATACGCAGTATTTT; CDR3: CASSRAGTGTDTQYF
J: TRBJ2-2; D: .; size: .; V: TRBV19; DNA: TGTGCCAGTAGTATATCCGTCACCGGGGAGCTGTTTTTT; CDR3: CASSISVTGELFF
J: TRBJ2-7; D: .; size: few; V: TRBV7-9; DNA: TGTGCCAGCAGCCCATCTGATTTGGGACCTAACTACGAGCAGTACTTC; CDR3: CASSPSDLGPNYEQYF
J: TRBJ2-1; D: .; size: .; V: TRBV9; DNA: TGTGCCAGCAGCCCAGCAAGGGGGGGAGGCCTTTCCAATGAGCAGTTCTTC; CDR3: CASSPARGGGLSNEQFF
J: TRBJ2-3; D: TRBD2; size: .; V: TRBV4-1; DNA: TGCGCCAGCAGCAAAGGACTAGCGGACTCAGATACACAGTATTTT; CDR3: CASSKGLADSDTQYF
J: TRBJ1-5; D: TRBD1; size: .; V: TRBV7-9; DNA: TGTGCCAGCAGCGAAGGGGGCAGTCATCAGCCCCAGCATTTT; CDR3: CASSEGGSHQPQHF
J: TRBJ1-2; D: .; size: .; V: TRBV20-1; DNA: TGCAGTGCTAGAGATGCGGGACCCCTAACGGATGGCTACACCTTC; CDR3: CSARDAGPLTDGYTF
J: TRBJ2-7; D: TRBD2; size: .; V: TRBV29-1; DNA: TGCAGCGTTGAGGTGTCTAGCGGGGGGGTGGTCTACGAGCAGTACTTC; CDR3: CSVEVSSGGVVYEQYF
J: TRBJ2-3; D: TRBD2; size: .; V: TRBV7-8; DNA: TGTGCCAGCAGCTTGACTAGCGGGGGAACAGATACGCAGTATTTT; CDR3: CASSLTSGGTDTQYF
J: TRBJ2-7; D: TRBD2; size: .; V: TRBV20-1; DNA: TGCAGTGGGGCGGGACTAGCAGCCTCCTACGAGCAGTACTTC; CDR3: CSGAGLAASYEQYF
J: TRBJ1-5; D: .; size: once; V: TRBV20-1; DNA: TGCAGTGCTAGAGATCCGGCGGGCCTCAATCAGCCCCAGCATTTT; CDR3: CSARDPAGLNQPQHF